The following is a TCR beta chain sequence with its context. Its antigen is unknown. Mouse gene names apply. The CDR3 end lies 1 residue beyond the end of the read and is filled in from the germline J gene. Some clones are missing from TCRdb's copy, which holds only in-frame ones; the method was immunoSEQ multiplex PCR. The table records 4,000 to 5,000 clones, about 40% of them present only once. Germline CDR1 and CDR2: SGHSA and FRNQAP. Trimming stripped 3 bases from V and 0 bases from J, with 8 bases between. The CDR3 totals 15 residues. The record originates from a study of tissue T cells after allogeneic stem cell transplantation. Overall study results and limits: Anatomically similar tissues had similar TCR repertoires within each patient.

Time point meaning: mouse harvest day 14 after allogeneic transplant. Tail vein injection delivered 10^7 T-cell-depleted bone marrow cells and 10^6 splenic CD5+ T cells. This mouse GVHD model was MHC-mismatched B6 to BALB/c, profiled day 7 or 14. Sample: gut tissue. This clonotype was obtained from a female BALB/c mouse given C57BL/6 T cells with graft-versus-host disease after an allogeneic hematopoietic cell transplant. The chain joins TRBV16 to TRBJ2-2, with a weak D call TRBD1 (5 bases). The part of the CDR3 DNA that was read is TGTGCAAGCAGCTTGGACATTGCAAACACCGGGCAGCTCTAC. Its protein is CASSLDIANTGQLY. The entire CDR3 is CASSLDIANTGQLYF.